The 4 T cell receptor beta chains listed next were all sequenced from one sample in a study of read filtering for tumor transcriptome and immune sequencing. Molecular barcoded adaptors covering alpha/delta and beta/gamma chains were used on about 0.4 ug RNA. TCRdb passed the reads through MiXCR, listing each CDR3 protein once. The profile shows about 54,000 distinct CDR3 sequences, approximately 13% of them singletons. Sequenced sample: a population of CD138-negative cells sorted from bone marrow. The receptors come from a donor aged 40 or over with multiple myeloma.

The chain is built from TRBV9 and TRBJ1-1; D is perhaps TRBD1 (6 bases). Germline values: CDR1 SGDLS, CDR2 YYNGEE. The V end lost 8 bases, the J end lost 4 bases, and 21 bases lay between the germline ends. This CDR3 comprises 15 residues. CDR3 DNA sequence: TGTGCCAGTAGTCCCCGGGACAAGGGAGGCACTGAAGCTTTCTTT. Its translation is CASSPRDKGGTEAFF.

This clonotype was observed at least ten times. This chain joins TRBV11-1 and TRBJ2-5, with 12 bases identical to TRBD1. The CDR3 runs to 16 residues. Per germline, CDR1 SGHAT and CDR2 FQDESV (reference sequence). V shed 5 bases, J shed 6 bases, and the junction held 10 bases outside the gene matches. The CDR3 sequence: CASSPYGTGGGKTQYF. DNA of the CDR3: TGTGCCAGCAGCCCGTACGGGACAGGGGGCGGAAAGACCCAGTACTTC.

The V gene is TRBV29-1, the J gene TRBJ2-1, with 7 bases matching TRBD2. Germline trimming cut 8 bases from V and 7 bases from J; bases unmatched to any gene: 8. This CDR3 is built from 12 residues. Germline V gene data show CDR1 as SQVTM and CDR2 as ANQGSEA. The CDR3 nucleotides read TGCAGCTGGGGGACTACCGGGAATGAGCAGTTCTTC. It is translated as CSWGTTGNEQFF.

In this sample, this clonotype turned up many times. The J gene is TRBJ2-5, the V gene TRBV3-1, with D perhaps TRBD2 (5 bases). Germline V gives CDR1 LGHDT, CDR2 YNNKEL (reference sequence). V gave up 3 bases and J gave up 3 bases, with 11 bases separating them. This CDR3 has 14 amino acids. In DNA form, the CDR3 reads TGTGCCAGCAGCCATGGAGGTAGCGAAGAGACCCAGTACTTC. Its translation is CASSHGGSEETQYF.